A single sample is the source of the 19 T cell receptor beta chains below, sequenced in a study of T-cell memory formation after mild COVID-19. TCRdb ran MiXCR on the 5' RACE reads and lists one entry per CDR3 protein. The sample shows more than 100,000 distinct CDR3 sequences, about 17% of them seen only once. Source material: PBMCs or a T cell subset sorted from them (not recorded which). Receptors were obtained from a man younger than 35 who had mild COVID-19 (a few samples of this study predate the infection). Cell type and time point are not known.

The chain combines TRBV12-3 or TRBV12-4 with TRBJ2-1; D ambiguous. The CDR3 runs 13 residues. Trimming removed 3 bases from V and 5 bases from J, with 8 bases in between. DNA of the CDR3: TGTGCCAGCAGTTTCGGCAGTCACAATGAGCAGTTCTTC. Protein sequence: CASSFGSHNEQFF.

This clonotype has a handful of counts. V is TRBV5-1 and J is TRBJ2-7; D might be TRBD1 or TRBD2, each matching 5 bases. The CDR3 has 15 residues. The germline gives CDR1 SGHRS, CDR2 YFSETQ. Trimming cost V 0 bases and J 0 bases, with 10 bases left between them. The CDR3 DNA is TGCGCCAGCAGCTTGGGTCCAGGGAGCTCCTACGAGCAGTACTTC. Its translation: CASSLGPGSSYEQYF.

V is TRBV2 and J is TRBJ1-5; D is possibly TRBD1 (5 bases). This CDR3 is 14 amino acids long. Trimming removed 2 bases from V and 4 bases from J, with 9 bases in between. Germline V CDR1 and CDR2: SNHLY, FYNNEI. The CDR3 spells CASSEQGTNQPQHF. DNA of the CDR3: TGTGCCAGCAGTGAACAGGGAACTAATCAGCCCCAGCATTTT.

CDR3 sequence reads: CASSLTGSGGGEDTQYF. The CDR3, as DNA: TGTGCCAGCAGTCTGACGGGGTCCGGGGGTGGAGAAGATACGCAGTATTTT. J is TRBJ2-3 and V is TRBV4-2; D is possibly TRBD2 (6 bases). Trimming removed 6 bases from V and 5 bases from J, with 24 bases in between. This CDR3 comprises 17 residues. CDR1 and CDR2 (germline): LGHNA, YNFKEQ.

Only a few counts were recorded for this clonotype. This sequence joins TRBV3-1 and TRBJ2-5; perhaps D is TRBD1 or TRBD2 (5 bases each). The CDR3 consists of 16 residues. CDR1 is LGHDT, CDR2 YNNKEL, per germline (reference sequence). V shed 0 bases and J shed 5 bases, with 16 bases lying between them. CDR3 bases: TGTGCCAGCAGCCAAGAGAATAGAGGCTGGGGGGAGACCCAGTACTTC. It yields the protein CASSQENRGWGETQYF.

V usage is TRBV12-3 or TRBV12-4 and J usage is TRBJ1-2, with D perhaps matching TRBD1 (5 bases). Trimming left V 3 bases short and J 5 bases short, with 7 bases between. This CDR3 spans 12 amino acids. As DNA, the CDR3 is TGTGCCAGCAGTTTCAGGGAATATGGCTACACCTTC. Translation: CASSFREYGYTF.

The CDR3 DNA reads as TGTGCCAGCAGTTACGGTGGCGGGGACTGGACAGATACGCAGTATTTT. Its protein is CASSYGGGDWTDTQYF. This chain links TRBV6-2 or TRBV6-3 with TRBJ2-3; possibly TRBD2 for D (6 bases). The CDR3 runs 16 residues. Trimming cost V 2 bases and J 3 bases, with 15 bases left between them. In germline, CDR1 is MNHEY, CDR2 SVGEGT.

The chain carries TRBV7-6 and TRBJ2-5; D is possibly TRBD1 (5 bases). The CDR3 extends over 15 amino acids. Germline V gene data show CDR1 as SGHVS and CDR2 as FNYEAQ. With 1 base removed from V and 2 bases from J, the gap between germline ends came to 11 bases. Here the CDR3 DNA reads TGTGCCAGCAGCTTAGTCGCAGGGCGGCAAGAGACCCAGTACTTC. It encodes CASSLVAGRQETQYF.

The genes are TRBV2 and TRBJ1-2; D is ambiguous. Trimming stripped 10 bases from V and 8 bases from J, with 11 bases between. This CDR3 contains 10 residues. Germline V gives CDR1 SNHLY, CDR2 FYNNEI. Written as DNA, the CDR3 is TGTGCCACCTCGGACGGCGGCTACACCTTC. Its translation: CATSDGGYTF. Variable domain in full (rest from reference TRBV2 and TRBJ1-2): EPEVTQTPSHQVTQMGQEVILRCVPISNHLYFYWYRQILGQKVEFLVSFYNNEISEKSEIFDDQFSVERPDGSNFTLKIRSTKLEDSAMYFCATSDGGYTFGSGTRLTVV.

This clonotype has only a few counts. The chain recombines TRBV20-1 with TRBJ1-6; D is undetermined. Germline loops: CDR1 DFQATT, CDR2 SNEGSKA (reference sequence). The CDR3 length is 12 residues. V lost 5 bases, J lost 5 bases, and 7 bases lay in between. CDR3 protein: CSAGRDNSPLHF. CDR3 coding DNA: TGCAGTGCTGGGAGGGATAATTCACCCCTCCACTTT.

The chain carries TRBV12-3 or TRBV12-4 and TRBJ1-2, with TRBD1 matching 7 bases. V lost 3 bases and J lost 4; bases outside the gene matches: 2. The length of the CDR3 is 13 residues. The CDR3 here is CASSLGQPYGYTF. For the CDR3, the DNA is TGTGCCAGCAGTTTGGGACAGCCCTATGGCTACACCTTC.

The CDR3 nucleotides are TGTGCCAGCAGCGCGGGACAGGGGAGCTACGAGCAGTACGTC. Protein: CASSAGQGSYEQYV. The V gene is TRBV5-4, the J gene TRBJ2-7; 10 bases line up with TRBD1. The CDR3 is 14 amino acids. The V and J ends lost 4 bases and 3 bases, in that order; junction bases with no gene match: 4. Germline CDR1 and CDR2: SGHNT and YYREEE (reference sequence).

The chain has TRBV6-5 and TRBJ1-2; D is perhaps TRBD1 (5 bases). The germline V gene has CDR1 MNHEY and CDR2 SVGAGI. V lost 4 bases and J 1 base, leaving 10 bases between the germline ends. CDR3 length: 14 residues. CDR3 protein: CASSSTGDNYGYTF. DNA for the CDR3: TGTGCCAGCAGTTCCACGGGGGATAACTATGGCTACACCTTC.

This sequence joins TRBV25-1 and TRBJ2-5, with D uncertain. Germline V lookup: CDR1 MGHDK, CDR2 SYGVNS. This CDR3 is built from 13 residues. The V end was cut by 3 bases, the J end by 2 bases, with 7 bases between. CDR3 bases: TGTGCCAGCAGTGATCCCAGGCAAGAGACCCAGTACTTC. Protein: CASSDPRQETQYF.

The rearrangement joins TRBV5-1 to TRBJ2-1; TRBD2 matches 9 bases. The CDR3 runs 16 residues. Trimming at V came to 4 bases and at J to 7 bases, leaving 12 bases not matched to a gene. From germline, CDR1 is SGHRS and CDR2 YFSETQ. The CDR3: CASSPNSGSGGNEQFF. The CDR3 DNA is TGCGCCAGCAGCCCAAACTCGGGTAGCGGGGGTAATGAGCAGTTCTTC. Complete variable domain (other parts from reference TRBV5-1 and TRBJ2-1): KAGVTQTPRYLIKTRGQQVTLSCSPISGHRSVSWYQQTPGQGLQFLFEYFSETQRNKGNFPGRFSGRQFSNSRSEMNVSTLELGDSALYLCASSPNSGSGGNEQFFGPGTRLTVL.

V gene TRBV6-2 or TRBV6-3 combines with J gene TRBJ2-4; 10 bases agree with TRBD2. CDR3 length: 20 amino acids. Per the germline V gene, CDR1 is MNHEY and CDR2 is SVGEGT. J lost 7 bases, V lost 5 bases, and 23 bases had no gene match. Here the CDR3 reads CASSPPWTSGGGTSLNIQYF. DNA for the CDR3: TGTGCCAGCAGTCCCCCATGGACCAGCGGGGGGGGGACTTCACTGAACATTCAGTACTTC.

V is TRBV6-2 or TRBV6-3 and J is TRBJ1-2; D not resolved. The CDR3 totals 12 residues. V gave up 1 base and J gave up 13 bases, with 13 bases separating them. Germline assignment: CDR1 MNHEY and CDR2 SVGEGT. CDR3: CASSYYRANRTF. DNA of the CDR3: TGTGCCAGCAGTTACTACCGGGCCAATCGCACCTTC.

V is TRBV6-6 and J is TRBJ2-1; tentatively, D is TRBD1 (5 bases). V lost 2 bases and J lost 3, with 17 bases in between. This CDR3 region has 17 residues. The germline V gene has CDR1 MNHNY and CDR2 SVGAGI (reference sequence). The CDR3, as DNA: TGTGCCAGCAGTTACCCAAGGTCAGGGAAGAGCTACAATGAGCAGTTCTTC. Protein product: CASSYPRSGKSYNEQFF.

To note about this clonotype: A read error may account for a junction end that differs from germline. The V gene is TRBV7-2, the J gene TRBJ1-5, with D perhaps matching TRBD1 (6 bases). Germline lookup yields CDR1 SGHTA and CDR2 FQGNSA. The CDR3 has 16 residues. CDR3 sequence (DNA): TGTGCCAGCAGCCCTCTGGGGGCTAATAGCAATCAGACCCAGCATTTT. This translates into CASSPLGANSNQTQHF.